This entry lists 29 T cell receptor beta chains sequenced from one sample in a study of cytomegalovirus exposure and HLA in healthy donors. PCR amplification relied on 60 Vbeta primers (plus 13 Jbeta primers). Data came from immunoSEQ multiplex PCR; TCRdb stores just in-frame clones and leaves some out. The table lists around 100,000 clones. Sequencing was performed on PBMCs. These receptors all come from a man aged 35 to 55 in good health and CMV-seronegative.

The J gene is TRBJ2-1, the V gene TRBV9, with D tentatively TRBD2 (6 bases). Germline V gives CDR1 SGDLS, CDR2 YYNGEE. The CDR3 contains 17 residues. V lost 4 bases and J 8 bases, leaving 25 bases between the germline ends. CDR3 coding DNA: TGTGCCAGCAGCTCTCGAGCCGGCACTAGCCGCCCCCATGAGCAGTTCTTC. This sequence encodes CASSSRAGTSRPHEQFF.

The chain couples TRBV27 to TRBJ1-1; weak D call: TRBD1 (6 bases). From germline, CDR1 is MNHEY and CDR2 SMNVEV (reference sequence). Trimming removed 3 bases from V and 1 base from J, with 18 bases in between. The CDR3 is 17 residues long. The CDR3 DNA reads TGTGCCAGCAGTTTTCGGGTACAGGGTTGGGAGAACACTGAAGCTTTCTTT. Amino acid sequence: CASSFRVQGWENTEAFF.

The chain joins TRBV10-2 to TRBJ1-2; a possible D gene is TRBD1 (5 bases). Per the germline V gene, CDR1 is WSHSY and CDR2 is SAAADI. V shed 7 bases and J shed 8 bases, with 35 bases lying between them. This CDR3 contains 19 residues. The CDR3 loop reads CASTSGGAGGRFGEGGYTF. Here the CDR3 DNA reads TGCGCCAGCACCTCGGGAGGGGCAGGAGGGAGGTTCGGCGAAGGGGGCTACACCTTC.

This chain joins TRBV5-1 and TRBJ1-1, with 8 bases lining up with TRBD1. CDR3 size: 17 residues. The junction had 12 bases not matched to a gene; V was cut back by 2 bases and J by 3 bases. Per the germline V gene, CDR1 is SGHRS and CDR2 is YFSETQ. The CDR3 coding sequence is TGCGCCAGCAGCTTAATTGTAACAACAGGGGGGGACACTGAAGCTTTCTTT. Its protein is CASSLIVTTGGDTEAFF.

The gene calls are TRBV27 and TRBJ1-3, with D unclear. Trimming took 4 bases from V and 5 from J, leaving 15 bases between them. CDR3 length equals 15 residues. The germline CDR1 and CDR2 sequences are MNHEY and SMNVEV (reference sequence). CDR3 region: CASSSSLAGRNTIYF. CDR3 DNA sequence: TGTGCCAGCAGTTCCTCGTTAGCGGGCAGAAACACCATATATTTT.

Its frequency marks this clone as medium-sized. The chain joins TRBV10-3 to TRBJ1-3; 7 bases agree with TRBD1. J was trimmed by 9 bases and V by 9 bases; bases with no gene match: 5. Germline CDR1 reads ENHRY; CDR2 reads SYGVKD. CDR3 length equals 11 residues. Written as DNA, the CDR3 is TGTGCCATTCAGGGGGAGGCCACCATATATTTT. It is translated as CAIQGEATIYF.

This chain links TRBV9 with TRBJ2-1, with 8 bases aligning to TRBD2. The germline V gene encodes CDR1 SGDLS and CDR2 YYNGEE. The CDR3 spans 15 residues. V lost 0 bases and J lost 4; bases outside the gene matches: 3. The CDR3 coding sequence is TGTGCCAGCAGCGTAGCGGGAGGGGTTTACAATGAGCAGTTCTTC. As protein: CASSVAGGVYNEQFF.

The chain is built from TRBV18 and TRBJ1-4; weak D call: TRBD1 (5 bases). Trimming cost V 4 bases and J 6 bases, with 12 bases left between them. The CDR3 is 14 residues long. Germline CDR1 reads KGHSH; CDR2 reads LQKENI. The CDR3 reads CASSQTGGDEKLFF. CDR3 bases: TGTGCCAGCTCACAGACCGGGGGGGATGAAAAACTGTTTTTT.

The chain is built from TRBV4-3 and TRBJ2-1; D may be TRBD1 (6 bases). V lost 1 base to trimming and J lost 6 bases, with 22 bases between them. CDR3 length equals 18 residues. Germline CDR1 LGHNA, CDR2 YSLEER. CDR3 region: CASSQARAVGAMPNEQFF. CDR3 nucleotide sequence: TGCGCCAGCAGCCAAGCTCGAGCCGTGGGGGCCATGCCCAATGAGCAGTTCTTC.

The J gene is TRBJ2-7, the V gene TRBV29-1; maybe TRBD1 (5 bases). The V end lost 1 base, the J end lost 7 bases, and 11 bases lay between the germline ends. Germline V gives CDR1 SQVTM, CDR2 ANQGSEA. This CDR3 has 12 residues. CDR3: CSVEGGPLEQYF. The CDR3 DNA reads as TGCAGCGTTGAAGGGGGCCCCCTAGAGCAGTACTTC.

CDR3: CASSFMTGEYEQYF. CDR3 DNA sequence: TGTGCCAGCAGCTTCATGACAGGGGAGTACGAGCAGTACTTC. J is TRBJ2-7 and V is TRBV11-2, with 8 bases lining up with TRBD1. J gave up 4 bases and V 3 bases, and 5 bases lay outside the gene matches. This CDR3 contains 14 residues. Germline V lookup: CDR1 SGHAT, CDR2 FQNNGV. The full variable domain, with the rest looked up from reference TRBV11-2 and TRBJ2-7, is EAGVAQSPRYKIIEKRQSVAFWCNPISGHATLYWYQQILGQGPKLLIQFQNNGVVDDSQLPKDRFSAERLKGVDSTLKIQPAKLEDSAVYLCASSFMTGEYEQYFGPGTRLTVT.

This chain uses TRBV10-2 with TRBJ2-2; D gene ambiguous. The V and J ends lost 6 bases and 1 base respectively, with 9 bases between them. The CDR3 length is 14 residues. The germline gives CDR1 WSHSY, CDR2 SAAADI. The CDR3, as DNA: TGCGCCAGCAGGACTGTGGGGAACACCGGGGAGCTGTTTTTT. Its protein is CASRTVGNTGELFF.

CDR3 in amino acids: CASTFSGGKDNEQFF. CDR3 in DNA: TGTGCCAGCACCTTTTCAGGGGGGAAGGACAATGAGCAGTTCTTC. The gene calls are TRBV6-5 and TRBJ2-1, with TRBD1 as a possible D gene (7 bases). Germline values: CDR1 MNHEY, CDR2 SVGAGI. V was cut by 7 bases and J by 5 bases, with 18 bases left in between. This CDR3 has 15 amino acids.

The rearrangement links TRBV7-9 to TRBJ2-1, with D unclear. V lost 4 bases, J lost 7 bases, and 11 bases lay in between. This CDR3 region has 13 residues. Germline V gene data show CDR1 as SEHNR and CDR2 as FQNEAQ (reference sequence). The CDR3 bases are TGTGCCAGCAGCTCCCTGGGCGAGAATGAGCAGTTCTTC. As protein: CASSSLGENEQFF.

The CDR3, as DNA: TGTGCCAGCAGCTTGAGTAGCCGTCCTGAAGCTTTCTTT. Protein sequence: CASSLSSRPEAFF. The rearrangement links TRBV7-8 to TRBJ1-1; no clear D. Germline CDR1 reads SGHVS; CDR2 reads FQNEAQ. CDR3 size: 13 residues. V was cut by 3 bases and J by 6 bases, with 11 bases left in between.

The chain joins TRBV10-1 to TRBJ1-1, with 7 bases identical to TRBD1. The CDR3 extends over 13 amino acids. V shed 4 bases and J 7 bases; nucleotides not matched to a gene: 6. In germline, CDR1 is WNHNN, CDR2 SYGVQD (reference sequence). The CDR3, as DNA: TGCGCCAGCAGTGCGGACAGGCTGCTTGAAGCTTTCTTT. Amino acid sequence: CASSADRLLEAFF.

The rearrangement links TRBV4-3 to TRBJ1-2; D is unresolved. The germline CDR1 and CDR2 sequences are LGHNA and YSLEER. This CDR3 comprises 15 residues. With 0 bases removed from V and 1 base from J, the gap between germline ends came to 9 bases. CDR3 in DNA: TGCGCCAGCAGCCAAGATTACAGCAGTAACTATGGCTACACCTTC. Its protein is CASSQDYSSNYGYTF.

V and J are TRBV10-3 and TRBJ2-7; TRBD1 might be the D (6 bases). Trimming stripped 4 bases from V and 4 bases from J, with 11 bases between. Germline V gives CDR1 ENHRY, CDR2 SYGVKD. The CDR3 runs to 13 residues. CDR3 nucleotide sequence: TGTGCCATCAGTGCCCTGACAGGTTACGAGCAGTACTTC. Amino acids: CAISALTGYEQYF.

The V call is TRBV6-5, the J call TRBJ2-7; TRBD1 agrees at 7 bases. Germline assignment: CDR1 MNHEY and CDR2 SVGAGI. The CDR3 loop spans 16 amino acids. V lost 3 bases, J lost 5 bases, and 13 bases stayed unmatched. DNA of the CDR3: TGTGCCAGCAGTTATTATCGAGACAGGGATCTCGACGAGCAGTACTTC. This sequence encodes CASSYYRDRDLDEQYF.

V and J are TRBV11-3 and TRBJ2-1, with 11 nucleotides matching TRBD2. This CDR3 contains 13 residues. Germline V gives CDR1 SGHNT, CDR2 YENEEA. V dropped 2 bases and J dropped 10; count of bases not matched to a gene: 1. CDR3 in DNA: TGTGCCAGCAGCTTACTAGCGGGAGGCGAGCAGTTCTTC. Translated: CASSLLAGGEQFF.

The chain couples TRBV5-4 to TRBJ1-1; 9 bases match TRBD1. V gave up 0 bases and J gave up 6 bases; unmatched junction bases: 3. This CDR3 spans 14 amino acids. The V gene's germline CDR1 is SGHNT and CDR2 YYREEE (reference sequence). The CDR3: CASSLDRGRSEAFF. CDR3 DNA: TGTGCCAGCAGCTTGGACAGGGGGCGATCTGAAGCTTTCTTT. The entire variable domain, with the rest obtained from reference TRBV5-4 and TRBJ1-1, is as follows: ETGVTQSPTHLIKTRGQQVTLRCSSQSGHNTVSWYQQALGQGPQFIFQYYREEENGRGNFPPRFSGLQFPNYSSELNVNALELDDSALYLCASSLDRGRSEAFFGQGTRLTVV.

This chain joins TRBV30 and TRBJ2-7; weak D call: TRBD2 (5 bases). Germline V gene data show CDR1 as GTSNPN and CDR2 as SVGIG (reference sequence). This CDR3 region has 12 residues. V lost 4 bases to trimming and J lost 2 bases, with 9 bases between them. CDR3 DNA: TGTGCCTGGACCAGGACTCCCTACGAGCAGTACTTC. Protein sequence: CAWTRTPYEQYF.

The rearrangement joins TRBV19 to TRBJ1-4, with 11 bases identical to TRBD1. J gave up 2 bases and V 10 bases, and 9 bases lay outside the gene matches. In germline, CDR1 is LNHDA, CDR2 SQIVND (reference sequence). The CDR3 totals 16 residues. The DNA of the CDR3 is TGTGCCACCTCGGGACAGGGGGAACCGACTAATGAAAAACTGTTTTTT. Amino acids: CATSGQGEPTNEKLFF.

V and J are TRBV7-2 and TRBJ2-3, with 7 bases lining up with TRBD2. The CDR3 contains 15 residues. V lost 4 bases, J lost 2 bases, and 6 bases stayed unmatched. The germline CDR1 and CDR2 sequences are SGHTA and FQGNSA. CDR3 DNA sequence: TGTGCCAGCAGCTCCTCGGGAGGACCCACAGATACGCAGTATTTT. Translated: CASSSSGGPTDTQYF.

The chain uses TRBV10-3 and TRBJ2-5, with 15 positions matching TRBD2. Looked up from germline, CDR1 is ENHRY and CDR2 is SYGVKD. There are 17 residues in the CDR3. V was pared by 4 bases and J by 2 bases, with 5 bases of the junction left unmatched. The CDR3 loop reads CAISGGLAGGLQETQYF. As DNA, the CDR3 is TGTGCCATCAGTGGCGGACTAGCGGGGGGGCTTCAAGAGACCCAGTACTTC.

The rearrangement uses TRBV4-2 and TRBJ1-5, with no clear D. This CDR3 spans 14 amino acids. Germline V gene lookup returns CDR1 LGHNA and CDR2 YNFKEQ. V was trimmed by 1 base and J by 7 bases, leaving 11 bases between them. CDR3 sequence (DNA): TGTGCCAGCAGCCAAGTGCAGTTGAAGCAGCCCCAGCATTTT. Translating it yields CASSQVQLKQPQHF.

Details on this clone: The same CDR3 arises from other DNA sequences in this sample as well. This sequence joins TRBV9 and TRBJ2-3, with TRBD2 matching over 13 bases. J lost 6 bases, V lost 5 bases, and 6 bases had no gene match. The length of the CDR3 is 15 residues. The V gene's germline CDR1 is SGDLS and CDR2 YYNGEE. CDR3 DNA: TGTGCCAGCAGTCTTCGACTAGCGGGGGGCGATACGCAGTATTTT. Its protein product is CASSLRLAGGDTQYF.

This sequence joins TRBV2 and TRBJ2-5; TRBD1 matches 7 bases. The germline CDR1 and CDR2 sequences are SNHLY and FYNNEI. The CDR3 loop spans 15 amino acids. V lost 3 bases, J lost 4 bases, and 8 bases stayed unmatched. CDR3: CASSDFEGARETQYF. CDR3 sequence (DNA): TGTGCCAGCAGTGATTTCGAGGGGGCCCGAGAGACCCAGTACTTC. Combining the CDR3 with reference TRBV2 and TRBJ2-5 gives the whole variable domain EPEVTQTPSHQVTQMGQEVILRCVPISNHLYFYWYRQILGQKVEFLVSFYNNEISEKSEIFDDQFSVERPDGSNFTLKIRSTKLEDSAMYFCASSDFEGARETQYFGPGTRLLVL.

About this clone itself: At one of its ends the junction is not consistent with the germline gene, which may arise from a read error. The chain combines TRBV7-2 with TRBJ2-3, with TRBD2 matching over 11 bases. Germline loops: CDR1 SGHTA, CDR2 FQGNSA. This CDR3 spans 14 amino acids. The CDR3 region is CASSFDVTSGGLDF. CDR3 sequence (DNA): TGTGCCAGCAGCTTCGACGTTACTAGCGGGGGTTTGGATTTT. The complete variable domain, with remaining parts taken from reference TRBV7-2 and TRBJ2-3, reads GAGVSQSPSNKVTEKGKDVELRCDPISGHTALYWYRQSLGQGLEFLIYFQGNSAPDKSGLPSDRFSAERTGGSVSTLTIQRTQQEDSAVYLCASSFDVTSGGLDFGPGTRLTVL.